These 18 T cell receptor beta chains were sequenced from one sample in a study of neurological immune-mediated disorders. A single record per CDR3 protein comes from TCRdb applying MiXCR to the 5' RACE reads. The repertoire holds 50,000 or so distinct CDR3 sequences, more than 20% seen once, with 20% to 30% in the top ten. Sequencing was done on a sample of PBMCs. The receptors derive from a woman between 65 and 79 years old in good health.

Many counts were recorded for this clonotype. Written as DNA, the CDR3 is TGCGCCAGCAGCAGCGACAGCTACAATGAGCAGTTCTTC. Translation: CASSSDSYNEQFF. The chain carries TRBV5-1 and TRBJ2-1, with a possible D match to TRBD1 (5 bases). Trimming shortened V by 4 bases and J by 3 bases, and 8 bases separated the two germline ends. The CDR3 length is 13 residues. The germline gives CDR1 SGHRS, CDR2 YFSETQ.

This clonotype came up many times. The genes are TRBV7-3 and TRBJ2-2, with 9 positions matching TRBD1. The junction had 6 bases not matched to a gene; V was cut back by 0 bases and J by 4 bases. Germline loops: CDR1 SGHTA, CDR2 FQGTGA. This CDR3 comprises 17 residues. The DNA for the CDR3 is TGTGCCAGCAGCTTAACCAGGACAGGGGCGGGCACCGGGGAGCTGTTTTTT. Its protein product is CASSLTRTGAGTGELFF.

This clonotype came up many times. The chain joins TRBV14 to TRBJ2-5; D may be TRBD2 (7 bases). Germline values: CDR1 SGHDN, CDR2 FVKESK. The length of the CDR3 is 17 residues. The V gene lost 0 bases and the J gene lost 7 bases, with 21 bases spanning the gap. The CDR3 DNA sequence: TGTGCCAGCAGCCAAGATCGGGCGGGGGCCCGCAAGTGGACCCAGTACTTC. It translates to CASSQDRAGARKWTQYF.

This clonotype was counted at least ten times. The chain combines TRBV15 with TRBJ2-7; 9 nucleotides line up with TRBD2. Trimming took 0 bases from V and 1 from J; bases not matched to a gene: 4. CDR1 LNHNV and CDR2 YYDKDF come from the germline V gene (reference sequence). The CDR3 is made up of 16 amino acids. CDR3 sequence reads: CATSREGSGSSYEQYF. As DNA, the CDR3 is TGTGCCACCAGCAGAGAGGGTAGCGGGAGTTCCTACGAGCAGTACTTC. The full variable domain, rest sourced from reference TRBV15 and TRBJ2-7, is DAMVIQNPRYQVTQFGKPVTLSCSQTLNHNVMYWYQQKSSQAPKLLFHYYDKDFNNEADTPDNFQSRRPNTSFCFLDIRSPGLGDTAMYLCATSREGSGSSYEQYFGPGTRLTVT.

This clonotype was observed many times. CDR3 coding DNA: TGCAGTGCTGAACCCTTACTAGCGGGGAGGGCCAATGAGCAGTTCTTC. Protein product: CSAEPLLAGRANEQFF. The rearrangement uses TRBV20-1 and TRBJ2-1, with 10 bases fitting TRBD2. V shed 5 bases and J 6 bases; nucleotides not matched to a gene: 13. Germline values: CDR1 DFQATT, CDR2 SNEGSKA (reference sequence). CDR3 length equals 16 residues.

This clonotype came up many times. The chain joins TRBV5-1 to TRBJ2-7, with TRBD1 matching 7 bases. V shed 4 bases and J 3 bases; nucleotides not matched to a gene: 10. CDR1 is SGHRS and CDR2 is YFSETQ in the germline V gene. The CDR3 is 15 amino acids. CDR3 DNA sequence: TGCGCCAGCAGCCGAAGTCCGGGACAGATCTACGAGCAGTACTTC. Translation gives CASSRSPGQIYEQYF.

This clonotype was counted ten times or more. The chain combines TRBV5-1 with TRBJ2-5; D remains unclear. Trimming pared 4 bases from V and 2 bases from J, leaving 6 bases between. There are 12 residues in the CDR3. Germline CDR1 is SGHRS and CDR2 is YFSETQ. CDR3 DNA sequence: TGCGCCAGCAGCATCCTTCAAGAGACCCAGTACTTC. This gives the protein CASSILQETQYF.

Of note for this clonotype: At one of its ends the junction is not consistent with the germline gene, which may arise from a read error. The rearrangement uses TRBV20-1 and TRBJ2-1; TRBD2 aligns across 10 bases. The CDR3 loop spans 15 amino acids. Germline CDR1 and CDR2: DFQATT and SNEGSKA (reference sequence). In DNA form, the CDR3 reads TGCATTGCTACTAGCGGGGATACATCCTACAATGAGCAGTTCTTC. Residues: CIATSGDTSYNEQFF.

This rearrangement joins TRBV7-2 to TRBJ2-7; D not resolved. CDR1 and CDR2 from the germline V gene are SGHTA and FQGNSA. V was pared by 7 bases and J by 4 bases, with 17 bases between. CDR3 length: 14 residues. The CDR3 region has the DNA TGTGCCAGCACCGAGGACGCGGCCCGGTACGAGCAGTACTTC. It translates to CASTEDAARYEQYF.

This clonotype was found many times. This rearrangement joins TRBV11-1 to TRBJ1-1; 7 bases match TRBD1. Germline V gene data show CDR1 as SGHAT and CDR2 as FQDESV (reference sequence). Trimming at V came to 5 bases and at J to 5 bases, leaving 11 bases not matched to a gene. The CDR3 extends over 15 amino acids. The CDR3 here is CASSTTGRLGTEAFF. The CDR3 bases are TGTGCCAGCAGCACGACAGGGAGGTTGGGGACTGAAGCTTTCTTT.

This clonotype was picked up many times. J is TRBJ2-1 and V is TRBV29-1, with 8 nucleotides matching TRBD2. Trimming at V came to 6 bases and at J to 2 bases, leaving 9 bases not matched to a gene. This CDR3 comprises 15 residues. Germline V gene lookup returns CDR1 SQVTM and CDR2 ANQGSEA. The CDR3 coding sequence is TGCAGCGTCTACACTAGCGGATGGGCCTACAATGAGCAGTTCTTC. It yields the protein CSVYTSGWAYNEQFF.

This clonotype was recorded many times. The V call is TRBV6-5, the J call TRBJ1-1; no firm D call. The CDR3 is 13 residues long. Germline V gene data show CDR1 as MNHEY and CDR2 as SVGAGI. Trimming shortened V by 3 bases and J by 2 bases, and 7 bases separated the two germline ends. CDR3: CASSYDFNTEAFF. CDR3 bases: TGTGCCAGCAGTTATGACTTCAACACTGAAGCTTTCTTT.

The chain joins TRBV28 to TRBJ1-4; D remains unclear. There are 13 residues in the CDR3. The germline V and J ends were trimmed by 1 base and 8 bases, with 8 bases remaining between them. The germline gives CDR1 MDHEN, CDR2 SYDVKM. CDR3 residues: CASSLSGREKLFF. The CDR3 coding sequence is TGTGCCAGCAGTTTATCGGGGAGAGAAAAACTGTTTTTT. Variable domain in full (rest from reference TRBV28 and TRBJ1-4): DVKVTQSSRYLVKRTGEKVFLECVQDMDHENMFWYRQDPGLGLRLIYFSYDVKMKEKGDIPEGYSVSREKKERFSLILESASTNQTSMYLCASSLSGREKLFFGSGTQLSVL.

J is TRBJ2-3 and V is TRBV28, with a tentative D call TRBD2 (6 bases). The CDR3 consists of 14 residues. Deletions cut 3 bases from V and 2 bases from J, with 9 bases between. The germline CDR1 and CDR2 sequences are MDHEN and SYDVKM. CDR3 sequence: CASSFRDFTDTQYF. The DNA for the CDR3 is TGTGCCAGCAGTTTCAGGGACTTCACAGATACGCAGTATTTT.

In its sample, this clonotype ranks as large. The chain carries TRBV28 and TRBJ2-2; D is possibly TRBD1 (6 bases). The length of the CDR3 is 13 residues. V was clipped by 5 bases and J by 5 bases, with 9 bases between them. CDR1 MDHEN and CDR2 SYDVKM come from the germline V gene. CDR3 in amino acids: CASSIRGTGELFF. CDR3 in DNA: TGTGCCAGCAGTATCAGGGGAACCGGGGAGCTGTTTTTT.

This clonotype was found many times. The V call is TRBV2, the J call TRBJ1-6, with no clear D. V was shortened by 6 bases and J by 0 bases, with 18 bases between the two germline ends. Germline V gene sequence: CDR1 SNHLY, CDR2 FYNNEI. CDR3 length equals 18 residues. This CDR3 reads CASRPPPGRSSYNSPLHF. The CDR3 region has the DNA TGTGCCAGCAGACCCCCACCAGGTCGAAGCTCCTATAATTCACCCCTCCACTTT.

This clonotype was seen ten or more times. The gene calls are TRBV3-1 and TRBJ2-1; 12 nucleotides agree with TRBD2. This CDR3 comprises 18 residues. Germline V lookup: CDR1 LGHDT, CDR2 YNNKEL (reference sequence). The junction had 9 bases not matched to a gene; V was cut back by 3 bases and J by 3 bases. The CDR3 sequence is CASSHQRASGRVYNEQFF. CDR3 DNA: TGTGCCAGCAGCCACCAAAGGGCTAGCGGGAGGGTCTACAATGAGCAGTTCTTC.

The chain's CDR3 is CASSPTQTYEQYF. CDR3 bases: TGTGCCAGCAGTCCCACCCAAACCTACGAGCAGTACTTC. The chain combines TRBV27 with TRBJ2-7, with D unresolved. The CDR3 contains 13 residues. V shed 5 bases and J shed 2 bases, with 10 bases lying between them. CDR1 is MNHEY, CDR2 SMNVEV, per germline (reference sequence).